The clone carrying this T cell receptor beta chain was found a few times. Its antigen is as yet unknown. This sample is part of a study of T cell responses to AZD1222 COVID-19 vaccine. Study-wide results and limits: All repertoire sampling was performed exclusively after the peak T cell response.

Profiled with immunoSEQ multiplex PCR; TCRdb holds only in-frame clones, not every one. Of about 160,000 clones listed, about 91% are singletons. Sequencing used peripheral blood, obtained on day 0 of MenACWY control vaccination. The sequence came from an adult in good health.

CDR3 nucleotides: TGTGCCAGCAGCTTAGCCGGGACAGGCACTGAAGCTTTCTTT. Its translation is CASSLAGTGTEAFF. The chain carries TRBV7-9 and TRBJ1-1; TRBD1 matches 8 bases. The CDR3 is made up of 14 amino acids. Germline lookup yields CDR1 SEHNR and CDR2 FQNEAQ (reference sequence). V dropped 0 bases and J dropped 4; count of bases not matched to a gene: 1. Full variable domain (outside the CDR3, taken from reference TRBV7-9 and TRBJ1-1): DTGVSQNPRHKITKRGQNVTFRCDPISEHNRLYWYRQTLGQGPEFLTYFQNEAQLEKSRLLSDRFSAERPKGSFSTLEIQRTEQGDSAMYLCASSLAGTGTEAFFGQGTRLTVV.